These T cell receptor beta chains were read from a single sample in a study of T cell changes during pregnancy in multiple sclerosis. Only in-frame clones appear in the TCRdb table, and some are missing; sequencing was by immunoSEQ multiplex PCR. The sample holds 35,000 to 45,000 clones, over 85% seen once. The sample was CD4+ T cells from peripheral blood mononuclear cells, taken before pregnancy. The receptors were gathered from a female donor with multiple sclerosis, enrolled in a pregnancy study. CDR3s include the opening cysteine and the closing phenylalanine or tryptophan. The D gene is left open where the match is weak. Only part of the rows carry a size: once, few, many, or a class if the clone is expanded.

CDR3 protein	CDR3 DNA	clone size	D gene	J gene	V gene
CASILVPPEGTQYF	TGTGCCAGCATCCTCGTCCCTCCGGAGGGTACGCAGTATTTT	-	-	TRBJ2-3	TRBV5-5
CASSEQGWDQPQHF	TGCGCCAGCAGCGAACAGGGATGGGATCAGCCCCAGCATTTT	-	-	TRBJ1-5	TRBV5-1
CASGQSSSYNEQFF	TGCGCCAGTGGGCAGTCGAGCTCCTACAATGAGCAGTTCTTC	-	-	TRBJ2-1	TRBV5-1
CASSLGRGSTYTF	TGTGCCAGCAGCTTAGGCAGGGGGTCTACCTACACCTTC	-	TRBD1	TRBJ1-2	TRBV7-9
CASSYVGVGQPQHF	TGTGCCAGCAGTTACGTCGGGGTTGGCCAGCCCCAGCATTTT	-	-	TRBJ1-5	TRBV6-6
CASSLDWSSYNEQFF	TGTGCCAGCAGCTTAGACTGGAGCTCCTACAATGAGCAGTTCTTC	-	-	TRBJ2-1	TRBV7-2
CATSRVEDTQYF	TGTGCCACCAGCAGAGTGGAGGATACGCAGTATTTT	-	-	TRBJ2-3	TRBV15
CASSELTLGAQYF	TGCGCCAGCAGCGAATTGACCCTCGGGGCCCAGTACTTC	-	-	TRBJ2-5	TRBV5-1
CASTSTSGGYEQYF	TGTGCTAGCACTTCGACTAGCGGAGGCTACGAGCAGTACTTC	-	TRBD2	TRBJ2-7	TRBV12-5
CAWTRLFGGTYGYTF	TGTGCCTGGACTCGGCTATTTGGGGGGACGTATGGCTACACCTTC	-	-	TRBJ1-2	TRBV30
CASRRQGNSYEQYF	TGTGCCAGCAGACGACAGGGGAACTCCTACGAGCAGTACTTC	few	TRBD1	TRBJ2-7	TRBV2
CASSQARLPPNYGYTF	TGTGCCAGCAGCCAGGCTCGACTACCCCCTAACTATGGCTACACCTTC	-	-	TRBJ1-2	TRBV14
CASSLVVNRGVTEAFF	TGTGCCAGCAGCTTAGTCGTAAACAGGGGGGTCACTGAAGCTTTCTTT	-	TRBD1	TRBJ1-1	TRBV7-2
CASSPPIGRGRSYEQYF	TGTGCCAGCTCACCACCGATTGGCAGGGGTAGGTCCTACGAGCAGTACTTC	-	-	TRBJ2-7	TRBV18
CASTPGGRNQPQHF	TGTGCCAGCACACCCGGGGGGAGAAATCAGCCCCAGCATTTT	-	-	TRBJ1-5	TRBV28
CASSSRDYSYEQYF	TGTGCCAGCAGCTCAAGGGACTACTCCTACGAGCAGTACTTC	-	TRBD2	TRBJ2-7	TRBV7-2
CASSSLPGTPGADTQYF	TGTGCCAGCAGCTCCCTTCCCGGGACCCCAGGGGCAGATACGCAGTATTTT	-	-	TRBJ2-3	TRBV7-3
CASSGTFTDTQYF	TGTGCCAGCAGTGGGACTTTCACAGATACGCAGTATTTT	-	-	TRBJ2-3	TRBV6-1
CASSLEGVGYTF	TGTGCCAGCAGCCTAGAGGGGGTCGGCTACACCTTC	few	-	TRBJ1-2	TRBV11-1
CASSYRSTNEKLFF	TGTGCCAGCAGTTACCGGTCAACTAATGAAAAACTGTTTTTT	-	-	TRBJ1-4	TRBV6-5
CAWSGQGYSPLHF	TGTGCCTGGAGTGGACAGGGATATTCACCCCTCCACTTT	-	TRBD1	TRBJ1-6	TRBV30
CASSLMGPLGYEQFF	TGTGCCAGCAGCTTAATGGGGCCCTTGGGATATGAGCAGTTCTTC	-	-	TRBJ2-1	TRBV7-3
CARSPADRGGRTGNTGELFF	TGTGCCAGAAGCCCCGCCGACAGGGGGGGTCGAACCGGTAACACCGGGGAGCTGTTTTTT	-	TRBD1	TRBJ2-2	TRBV5-3
CASSLGGRGWYEQYF	TGTGCCAGCAGCTTGGGCGGCAGGGGTTGGTACGAGCAGTACTTC	-	-	TRBJ2-7	TRBV5-4
CASSPRMGSFYTF	TGTGCCAGCAGCCCAAGGATGGGCAGCTTCTACACCTTC	-	-	TRBJ1-2	TRBV7-8
CASSGGTGAGYTF	TGTGCCAGCAGCGGAGGGACAGGGGCTGGCTACACCTTC	-	TRBD1	TRBJ1-2	TRBV7-8
CASSPGQGARNEQFF	TGTGCCAGCAGCCCGGGACAGGGCGCTCGAAATGAGCAGTTCTTC	-	TRBD1	TRBJ2-1	TRBV7-9
CASSVGHRAGF	TGTGCCAGCAGCGTAGGCCATCGGGCGGGCTTC	-	-	TRBJ2-7	TRBV9
CASTLRPGGEQYF	TGTGCCAGCACACTCCGCCCGGGGGGCGAGCAGTACTTC	few	TRBD2	TRBJ2-7	TRBV7-2
CASSYLRGGGNGYTF	TGTGCCAGCAGTTACTTGAGGGGGGGCGGAAATGGCTACACCTTC	-	-	TRBJ1-2	TRBV6-6
CASSERGYTEAFF	TGTGCCAGCAGTGAGAGAGGGTACACTGAAGCTTTCTTT	-	-	TRBJ1-1	TRBV2
CASSVGRGGNTGELFF	TGTGCCAGCAGCGTAGGGAGGGGGGGAAACACCGGGGAGCTGTTTTTT	-	-	TRBJ2-2	TRBV9
CASGGGIQETQYF	TGTGCCAGCGGGGGAGGGATCCAAGAGACCCAGTACTTC	once	TRBD2	TRBJ2-5	TRBV9
CAWSRSTVGGTEAFF	TGTGCCTGGAGCCGTAGCACGGTAGGAGGGACTGAAGCTTTCTTT	-	-	TRBJ1-1	TRBV30
CASSFSGDRNYGYTF	TGTGCCAGCAGCTTCTCAGGGGATAGGAACTATGGCTACACCTTC	-	-	TRBJ1-2	TRBV7-2
CAISESGGTDTQYF	TGTGCCATCAGTGAAAGCGGGGGCACAGATACGCAGTATTTT	-	TRBD2	TRBJ2-3	TRBV10-3
CASSKGKDRVYGYTF	TGTGCCAGCAGCAAAGGAAAGGACAGGGTCTATGGCTACACCTTC	-	-	TRBJ1-2	TRBV21-1
CASSVGAIGEKLFF	TGTGCCAGCAGCGTAGGGGCCATTGGGGAAAAACTGTTTTTT	few	-	TRBJ1-4	TRBV9
CASSLAKGTGGGNEQFF	TGCGCCAGCAGCTTGGCCAAGGGGACAGGGGGAGGGAATGAGCAGTTCTTC	-	TRBD1	TRBJ2-1	TRBV5-1
CASSFHRNEQYF	TGTGCCAGCAGTTTTCACAGGAACGAGCAGTACTTC	-	-	TRBJ2-7	TRBV28
CAWSVRVRETQYF	TGTGCCTGGAGTGTCAGGGTCAGAGAGACCCAGTACTTC	-	-	TRBJ2-5	TRBV30
CSVGQITDTQYF	TGCAGCGTTGGGCAGATCACAGATACGCAGTATTTT	-	-	TRBJ2-3	TRBV29-1
CASSPVVAGGYNEQFF	TGTGCCAGCAGCCCCGTCGTGGCGGGGGGTTACAATGAGCAGTTCTTC	-	TRBD2	TRBJ2-1	TRBV5-4
CASRTGKDYGYTF	TGTGCCAGCAGGACAGGGAAGGACTATGGCTACACCTTC	-	TRBD1	TRBJ1-2	TRBV28